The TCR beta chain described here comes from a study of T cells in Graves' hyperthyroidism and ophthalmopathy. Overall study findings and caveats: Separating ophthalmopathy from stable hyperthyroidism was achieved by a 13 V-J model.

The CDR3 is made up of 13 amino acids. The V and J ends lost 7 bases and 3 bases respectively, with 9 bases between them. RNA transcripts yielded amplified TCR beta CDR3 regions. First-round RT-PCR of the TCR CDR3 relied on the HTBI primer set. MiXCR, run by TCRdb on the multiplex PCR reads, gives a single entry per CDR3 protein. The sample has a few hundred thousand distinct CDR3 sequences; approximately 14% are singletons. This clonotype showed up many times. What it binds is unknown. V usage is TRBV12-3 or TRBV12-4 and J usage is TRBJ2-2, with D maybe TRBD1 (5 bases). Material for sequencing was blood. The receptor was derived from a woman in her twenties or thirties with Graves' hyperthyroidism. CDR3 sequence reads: CASNRGYTGELFF. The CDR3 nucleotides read TGTGCCAGCAATAGGGGCTACACCGGGGAGCTGTTTTTT.